Presented here are 27 T cell receptor beta chains from one specimen sequenced in a study of CD8+ T cells in alopecia areata. The sequencing template was cDNA reverse transcribed from extracted RNA. Method: immunoSEQ multiplex PCR; TCRdb's copy keeps in-frame clones and lacks some. The top ten hold approximately 22% of the sample, which has 100,000 to 130,000 clones, 45% to 70% seen once. Sequenced sample: CD8+ T cells sorted from blood. The origin of the receptors is a human donor in good health.

The V gene is TRBV13, the J gene TRBJ1-3; D uncertain. The CDR3 has 15 residues. Between the trimmed V and J ends, which lost 4 bases and 2 bases, there was a span of 12 bases. The germline gives CDR1 PRHDT, CDR2 FYEKMQ (reference sequence). CDR3 in DNA: TGTGCCAGCAGCTACCCTCGGGGTACTGGAAACACCATATATTTT. Its translation is CASSYPRGTGNTIYF. Looking up the rest from reference TRBV13 and TRBJ1-3 gives the full variable domain: AAGVIQSPRHLIKEKRETATLKCYPIPRHDTVYWYQQGPGQDPQFLISFYEKMQSDKGSIPDRFSAQQFSDYHSELNMSSLELGDSALYFCASSYPRGTGNTIYFGEGSWLTVV.

V usage is TRBV13 and J usage is TRBJ2-7; 8 bases are a match to TRBD2. Germline assignment: CDR1 PRHDT and CDR2 FYEKMQ (reference sequence). V dropped 5 bases and J dropped 2; count of bases not matched to a gene: 8. This CDR3 has 15 residues. CDR3 sequence (DNA): TGTGCCAGCAGCCCCGGGGGGGGTTCGGCCTACGAGCAGTACTTC. Amino acid sequence: CASSPGGGSAYEQYF.

CDR3 sequence reads: CASSYGMGEGKQFF. The CDR3 nucleotides read TGTGCCAGCAGTTACGGGATGGGGGAGGGGAAGCAGTTCTTC. The chain has TRBV6-5 and TRBJ2-1; 7 nucleotides agree with TRBD2. The CDR3 consists of 14 residues. Germline V gene lookup returns CDR1 MNHEY and CDR2 SVGAGI. V trimming: 2 bases; J trimming: 11 bases; junction bases outside the gene matches: 9.

A few counts support this clone. V and J are TRBV7-2 and TRBJ2-3; D ambiguous. The CDR3 has 13 amino acids. V lost 0 bases, J lost 6 bases, and 7 bases lay in between. Looked up from germline, CDR1 is SGHTA and CDR2 is FQGNSA. CDR3 nucleotides: TGTGCCAGCAGCTTAGCGATCCCCGATACGCAGTATTTT. It translates to CASSLAIPDTQYF.

This chain connects TRBV7-8 to TRBJ2-1, with 12 bases lining up with TRBD2. The CDR3 extends over 17 amino acids. V shed 0 bases and J 5 bases; nucleotides not matched to a gene: 5. In germline, CDR1 is SGHVS, CDR2 FQNEAQ. Here the CDR3 reads CASSLAPSGGAHNEQFF. CDR3 DNA: TGTGCCAGCAGCTTAGCCCCTAGCGGGGGGGCTCACAATGAGCAGTTCTTC.

This clone is a singleton in its sample. The V and J genes are TRBV6-5 and TRBJ1-1; D is ambiguous. The CDR3 is 13 amino acids. Trimming shortened V by 0 bases and J by 4 bases, and 6 bases separated the two germline ends. Germline V gene sequence: CDR1 MNHEY, CDR2 SVGAGI. The CDR3 region is CASSYSGSTEAFF. The CDR3, as DNA: TGTGCCAGCAGTTACTCGGGAAGCACTGAAGCTTTCTTT.

This chain's CDR3 is CASSFPLTGYTDTQYF. In DNA, the CDR3 is TGTGCCAGCAGCTTTCCACTGACCGGCTACACAGATACGCAGTATTTT. The rearrangement links TRBV5-6 to TRBJ2-3; D ambiguous. This CDR3 is built from 16 residues. The V end lost 2 bases, the J end lost 2 bases, and 15 bases lay between the germline ends. The germline V gene has CDR1 SGHDT and CDR2 YYEEEE.

This sequence joins TRBV6-1 and TRBJ2-7, with a possible D match to TRBD1 (6 bases). The CDR3 contains 15 residues. Trimming cost V 2 bases and J 0 bases, with 11 bases left between them. CDR1 and CDR2 from the germline V gene are MNHNS and SASEGT. DNA of the CDR3: TGTGCCAGCAGTGAACAAAGGGGGTACTCCTACGAGCAGTACTTC. It specifies CASSEQRGYSYEQYF.

This chain connects TRBV2 to TRBJ2-3, with TRBD2 identical over 8 bases. The V and J ends lost 7 bases and 2 bases, in that order; junction bases with no gene match: 17. Germline-derived CDR1 and CDR2 are SNHLY and FYNNEI. The CDR3 spans 18 residues. The CDR3 DNA is TGTGCCAGCATTTTTAGTGGTAGCGGGGTGTACTCCACAGATACGCAGTATTTT. It translates to CASIFSGSGVYSTDTQYF.

The chain recombines TRBV9 with TRBJ2-2; D unclear. V was trimmed by 4 bases and J by 6 bases, leaving 10 bases between them. The CDR3 has 13 residues. Germline CDR1 SGDLS, CDR2 YYNGEE. The CDR3 protein is CASSPSVSGELFF. The CDR3 coding sequence is TGTGCCAGCAGCCCAAGCGTATCCGGGGAGCTGTTTTTT.

This sequence joins TRBV21-1 and TRBJ1-6; TRBD1, the table's D call, was not compared with the DNA. TRBV21-1 is a known pseudogene. The CDR3 consists of 16 residues. In nucleotides, the CDR3 is TGTGCCAGCAGCCCCCGGCCGAAACAGGGAAATTCACCCCTCCACTTT. Its protein product is CASSPRPKQGNSPLHF.

The count of this clone is one. The chain joins TRBV2 to TRBJ1-4, with D hard to call. The V end lost 2 bases, the J end lost 0 bases, and 7 bases lay between the germline ends. The CDR3 runs 15 residues. Germline assignment: CDR1 SNHLY and CDR2 FYNNEI. The CDR3 here is CASSESSSTNEKLFF. CDR3 nucleotides: TGTGCCAGCAGTGAATCTAGTTCAACTAATGAAAAACTGTTTTTT.

The chain recombines TRBV5-1 with TRBJ2-3, with D possibly being TRBD1 (5 bases). Germline CDR1 reads SGHRS; CDR2 reads YFSETQ. There are 13 residues in the CDR3. V was shortened by 0 bases and J by 7 bases, with 9 bases between the two germline ends. CDR3 region: CASSLGQLYTQYF. The CDR3 bases are TGCGCCAGCAGCTTGGGACAGCTGTATACGCAGTATTTT.

The V and J genes are TRBV13 and TRBJ2-7; 9 nucleotides agree with TRBD1. Germline CDR1 is PRHDT and CDR2 is FYEKMQ (reference sequence). The CDR3 runs 15 residues. V was pared by 5 bases and J by 3 bases, with 8 bases of the junction left unmatched. The CDR3 sequence is CASSPSGTGFYEQYF. In nucleotides, the CDR3 is TGTGCCAGCAGCCCCTCCGGGACAGGGTTCTACGAGCAGTACTTC. Based on the CDR3 plus reference TRBV13 and TRBJ2-7, the full variable domain is AAGVIQSPRHLIKEKRETATLKCYPIPRHDTVYWYQQGPGQDPQFLISFYEKMQSDKGSIPDRFSAQQFSDYHSELNMSSLELGDSALYFCASSPSGTGFYEQYFGPGTRLTVT.

This clone was seen a few times. The chain combines TRBV29-1 with TRBJ2-7, with D possibly matching TRBD1 (6 bases). This CDR3 region has 14 residues. V lost 4 bases to trimming and J lost 5 bases, with 18 bases between them. The germline V gene encodes CDR1 SQVTM and CDR2 ANQGSEA. The CDR3 nucleotides are TGCAGCGTTGGGGGACACCCAGGAGAGCACGAGCAGTACTTC. Its translation is CSVGGHPGEHEQYF.

The CDR3, as DNA: TGTGCCAGCAGCTTAGTCCGGGGCGAGCAGTACTTC. Translated: CASSLVRGEQYF. V is TRBV13 and J is TRBJ2-7; the D gene is possibly TRBD2 (5 bases). V was cut by 1 base and J by 6 bases, with 7 bases left in between. The CDR3 sequence is 12 residues long. CDR1 PRHDT and CDR2 FYEKMQ come from the germline V gene (reference sequence).

Only one count was recorded for this clone. This sequence joins TRBV11-2 and TRBJ2-3, with TRBD2 identical over 10 bases. The CDR3 has 19 residues. With 4 bases clipped from V and 2 bases from J, the junction kept 15 bases outside the gene matches. In germline, CDR1 is SGHAT, CDR2 FQNNGV. This CDR3 is CASSSQEGIAGGHTDTQYF. The CDR3 DNA is TGTGCCAGCAGCTCCCAAGAGGGGATAGCGGGGGGCCACACAGATACGCAGTATTTT.

This chain joins TRBV14 and TRBJ2-7; TRBD1 agrees at 8 bases. CDR3 length: 14 residues. The germline V gene has CDR1 SGHDN and CDR2 FVKESK. V shed 4 bases and J 5 bases; nucleotides not matched to a gene: 7. CDR3: CASSLRTGYHEQYF. The CDR3 bases are TGTGCCAGCAGCCTCAGGACAGGGTACCACGAGCAGTACTTC. The variable domain in full, completed from reference TRBV14 and TRBJ2-7, reads EAGVTQFPSHSVIEKGQTVTLRCDPISGHDNLYWYRRVMGKEIKFLLHFVKESKQDESGMPNNRFLAERTGGTYSTLKVQPAELEDSGVYFCASSLRTGYHEQYFGPGTRLTVT.

This clone was recorded once. CDR3 nucleotides: TGCAGCGGAGGGGGGATCACCTACAATGAGCAGTTCTTC. Its protein product is CSGGGITYNEQFF. This chain connects TRBV29-1 to TRBJ2-1; D tentatively fits TRBD1 or TRBD2 (6 bases each). Germline V gives CDR1 SQVTM, CDR2 ANQGSEA. With 7 bases removed from V and 2 bases from J, the gap between germline ends came to 12 bases. The CDR3 is 13 residues long.

The chain employs TRBV7-9 and TRBJ2-5, with TRBD1 matching 9 bases. The CDR3 spans 17 residues. Germline V gives CDR1 SEHNR, CDR2 FQNEAQ (reference sequence). Germline trimming cut 11 bases from V and 5 bases from J; bases unmatched to any gene: 21. The CDR3 bases are TGTGCCGCAACCCCTGAGCCCGACAGGGGGACGGGGGAGACCCAGTACTTC. Its translation is CAATPEPDRGTGETQYF. The whole variable domain, filled in from reference TRBV7-9 and TRBJ2-5, reads DTGVSQNPRHKITKRGQNVTFRCDPISEHNRLYWYRQTLGQGPEFLTYFQNEAQLEKSRLLSDRFSAERPKGSFSTLEIQRTEQGDSAMYLCAATPEPDRGTGETQYFGPGTRLLVL.

The genes are TRBV11-2 and TRBJ1-1, with a tentative D call TRBD1 (5 bases). The germline V gene has CDR1 SGHAT and CDR2 FQNNGV. This CDR3 has 13 residues. Trimming removed 5 bases at V and 2 bases at J, with 9 bases between. This chain's CDR3 is CASSRDANTEAFF. DNA of the CDR3: TGTGCCAGCAGCCGGGACGCTAACACTGAAGCTTTCTTT.

The table lists this clone with a few counts. V usage is TRBV6-6 and J usage is TRBJ2-7; tentatively, D is TRBD2 (6 bases). The V end lost 2 bases, the J end lost 6 bases, and 14 bases lay between the germline ends. Germline assignment: CDR1 MNHNY and CDR2 SVGAGI (reference sequence). This CDR3 has 14 residues. CDR3 sequence: CASSYDAGTSEQYF. The CDR3 region has the DNA TGTGCCAGCAGTTACGACGCGGGAACGAGCGAGCAGTACTTC.

The V and J genes are TRBV4-1 and TRBJ1-1; 9 bases fit TRBD1. Trimming removed 3 bases from V and 1 base from J; junction bases left unmatched: 18. The V gene's germline CDR1 is MGHRA and CDR2 YSYEKL. The CDR3 sequence is 20 residues long. The CDR3: CASSHAIMAHRGPGNTEAFF. The CDR3 coding sequence is TGCGCCAGCAGCCACGCTATTATGGCCCACAGGGGGCCGGGGAACACTGAAGCTTTCTTT.

The rearrangement joins TRBV4-3 to TRBJ1-1; D is uncertain. With 0 bases removed from V and 0 bases from J, the gap between germline ends came to 8 bases. The germline V gene encodes CDR1 LGHNA and CDR2 YSLEER. The length of the CDR3 is 15 residues. CDR3 sequence reads: CASSQDRSLNTEAFF. DNA for the CDR3: TGCGCCAGCAGCCAAGATCGAAGCCTGAACACTGAAGCTTTCTTT.

This chain joins TRBV5-6 and TRBJ2-4; D is unresolved. CDR1 and CDR2 (germline): SGHDT, YYEEEE. V was trimmed by 4 bases and J by 0 bases, leaving 8 bases between them. The CDR3 length is 14 residues. The CDR3 region is CASSGVLAKNIQYF. In DNA form, the CDR3 reads TGTGCCAGCAGCGGCGTTCTAGCCAAAAACATTCAGTACTTC.

This chain links TRBV6-1 with TRBJ2-2, with TRBD2 as a possible D gene (6 bases). The CDR3 totals 14 residues. Germline loops: CDR1 MNHNS, CDR2 SASEGT. The V and J ends lost 7 bases and 5 bases respectively, with 14 bases between them. CDR3: CASTWGTGTGELFF. For the CDR3, the DNA is TGTGCCAGCACTTGGGGGACTGGAACCGGGGAGCTGTTTTTT.

This clone has only one observation. This rearrangement joins TRBV2 to TRBJ2-3; 13 nucleotides agree with TRBD2. V trimming: 2 bases; J trimming: 4 bases; junction bases outside the gene matches: 6. Germline V gene sequence: CDR1 SNHLY, CDR2 FYNNEI. The CDR3 contains 17 residues. The CDR3 DNA sequence: TGTGCCAGCAGTGAACCGACTAGCGGGGGGCCTGCAGATACGCAGTATTTT. Encoded protein: CASSEPTSGGPADTQYF.